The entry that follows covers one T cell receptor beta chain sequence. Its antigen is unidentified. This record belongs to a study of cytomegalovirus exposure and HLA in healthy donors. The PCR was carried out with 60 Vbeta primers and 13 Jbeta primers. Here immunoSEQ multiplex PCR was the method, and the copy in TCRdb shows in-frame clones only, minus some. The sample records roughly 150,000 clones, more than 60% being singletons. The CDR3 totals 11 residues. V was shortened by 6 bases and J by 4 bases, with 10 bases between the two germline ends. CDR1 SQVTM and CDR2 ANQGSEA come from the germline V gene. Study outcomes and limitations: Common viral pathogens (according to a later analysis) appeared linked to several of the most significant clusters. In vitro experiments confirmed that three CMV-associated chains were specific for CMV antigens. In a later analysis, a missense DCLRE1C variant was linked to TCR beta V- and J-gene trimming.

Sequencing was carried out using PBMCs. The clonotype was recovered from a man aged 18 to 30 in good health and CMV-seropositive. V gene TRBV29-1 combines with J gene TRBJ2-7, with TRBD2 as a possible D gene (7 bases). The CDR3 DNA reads TGCAGCGTAGGGGGGGATTACGAGCAGTACTTC. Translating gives CSVGGDYEQYF.